Below are 3 T cell receptor beta chains sequenced from a single sample in a study of naive CD8 T cells in extremely preterm neonates. Cord blood came from elective full-term cesareans at 37-41 weeks without labor or membrane rupture. The assay was immunoSEQ multiplex PCR, and TCRdb's table has in-frame clones only and misses some. The repertoire holds 6,000 to 6,500 clones, with about 98% as singletons. The sample taken for sequencing was naive CD8+ T cells from cord blood. These receptors were taken from a newborn in good health.

CDR3 nucleotides: TGCGCCAGCAGCCTCGGTCGGGACTACGAGCAGTACTTC. Translation gives CASSLGRDYEQYF. The chain combines TRBV4-1 with TRBJ2-7; perhaps TRBD2 as D (5 bases). From germline, CDR1 is MGHRA and CDR2 YSYEKL. Trimming pared 4 bases from V and 3 bases from J, leaving 10 bases between. This CDR3 spans 13 amino acids.

This rearrangement joins TRBV2 to TRBJ2-7; D is possibly TRBD2 (5 bases). Trimming took 0 bases from V and 0 from J, leaving 9 bases between them. The germline V gene has CDR1 SNHLY and CDR2 FYNNEI. The CDR3 runs 15 residues. The CDR3 is CASSEALGLSYEQYF. CDR3 bases: TGTGCCAGCAGTGAAGCTTTAGGACTCTCCTACGAGCAGTACTTC.

The rearrangement uses TRBV27 and TRBJ2-1, with 11 bases that match TRBD1. The V gene's germline CDR1 is MNHEY and CDR2 SMNVEV (reference sequence). The CDR3 is made up of 15 amino acids. J gave up 5 bases and V 5 bases, and 5 bases lay outside the gene matches. CDR3 amino acids: CASSPGTGGDNEQFF. CDR3 coding DNA: TGTGCCAGCAGTCCCGGGACAGGGGGTGACAATGAGCAGTTCTTC.